This entry features one T cell receptor beta chain sequence. Antigen: not known. This entry belongs to a study of radiotherapy plus CTLA-4 blockade in lung cancer. Study in general: Objective responses occurred in roughly 20% of patients; 31% had disease control.

CDR1 and CDR2 from the germline V gene are MNHNS and SASEGT. J was trimmed by 5 bases and V by 6 bases; bases with no gene match: 6. The CDR3 contains 14 residues. Only in-frame clones appear in the TCRdb table, and some are missing; sequencing was by immunoSEQ multiplex PCR. The repertoire holds approximately 85,000 clones, about 80% seen once, with less than 15% in the top ten. Study results and caveats: Tumor-derived TCR clones expanded in blood after radiotherapy plus ipilimumab.

The study gave focal radiation plus ipilimumab CTLA-4 blockade to patients with chemo-refractory metastatic non-small-cell lung cancer. This chain connects TRBV6-1 to TRBJ2-7; 11 positions agree with TRBD1. The sequence was obtained from a human donor with non-small cell lung cancer that progressed on radiotherapy plus ipilimumab. Sequencing was performed on peripheral blood, taken from a patient treated with radiotherapy plus ipilimumab. The DNA of the CDR3 is TGTGCCAGCAGAACCCGGACAGGGGGCGACGAGCAGTACTTC. Its translation: CASRTRTGGDEQYF.